A selection of T cell receptor beta chains follows, all from one sample in a study of shared T cell receptors in the human thymus. Clones were sequenced by immunoSEQ multiplex PCR, and TCRdb holds only the in-frame ones, with some missing. The sample contains roughly 500,000 clones, around 78% of which appear only once. This sample also belongs to another study, concerning human thymus T cells.

Sequencing was performed on thymocytes. These receptors originate from a boy younger than two with a congenital heart defect. Each CDR3 is given with its conserved first and last residue. D genes are given only for firm matches. Expanded clones are given a class, and other clones once, few, many or no size at all.

CDR3 protein: CASRQKSGRAYTNTGELFF; CDR3 DNA: TGTGCCAGCAGGCAAAAAAGCGGGAGGGCCTATACGAACACCGGGGAGCTGTTTTTT; J gene: TRBJ2-2; clone size: -; V gene: TRBV28; D gene: TRBD2
CDR3 protein: CATSIYRGRLDGYTF; CDR3 DNA: TGTGCCACCAGCATTTACAGGGGGCGCCTAGATGGCTACACCTTC; J gene: TRBJ1-2; clone size: -; V gene: TRBV15; D gene: TRBD1
CDR3 protein: CASSVTTRTSGRPRSYNEQFF; CDR3 DNA: TGCGCCAGCAGCGTGACCACCCGGACTAGCGGGAGGCCCCGTTCCTACAATGAGCAGTTCTTC; J gene: TRBJ2-1; clone size: few; V gene: TRBV5-1; D gene: TRBD2
CDR3 protein: CSVGGQGNNQPQHF; CDR3 DNA: TGCAGCGTTGGGGGACAGGGTAACAATCAGCCCCAGCATTTT; J gene: TRBJ1-5; clone size: -; V gene: TRBV29-1; D gene: TRBD1
CDR3 protein: CASSSRDNQPQHF; CDR3 DNA: TGTGCCAGCAGCAGCCGGGACAATCAGCCCCAGCATTTT; J gene: TRBJ1-5; clone size: -; V gene: TRBV7-9; D gene: -
CDR3 protein: CASSPWGREKSYEQYF; CDR3 DNA: TGTGCCAGCAGTCCTTGGGGGCGGGAGAAGTCCTACGAGCAGTACTTC; J gene: TRBJ2-7; clone size: -; V gene: TRBV28; D gene: -
CDR3 protein: CASSYAADTEAFF; CDR3 DNA: TGTGCCAGCAGTTATGCGGCAGACACTGAAGCTTTCTTT; J gene: TRBJ1-1; clone size: -; V gene: TRBV6-6; D gene: -
CDR3 protein: CASSVRGQKSSGANVLTF; CDR3 DNA: TGTGCCAGCAGCGTCAGAGGCCAGAAGAGCTCTGGGGCCAACGTCCTGACTTTC; J gene: TRBJ2-6; clone size: -; V gene: TRBV7-8; D gene: -
CDR3 protein: CASSSGWDRRNTIYF; CDR3 DNA: TGTGCCAGCAGCTCGGGGTGGGACAGGAGAAACACCATATATTTT; J gene: TRBJ1-3; clone size: -; V gene: TRBV11-2; D gene: TRBD1
CDR3 protein: CASSQDLGRGAYEQYF; CDR3 DNA: TGCGCCAGCAGCCAAGACCTCGGCAGGGGGGCCTACGAGCAGTACTTC; J gene: TRBJ2-7; clone size: -; V gene: TRBV4-3; D gene: -
CDR3 protein: CASSLSAPVQGPISNEKLFF; CDR3 DNA: TGTGCCAGCAGTTTATCGGCCCCTGTACAGGGGCCAATATCTAATGAAAAACTGTTTTTT; J gene: TRBJ1-4; clone size: -; V gene: TRBV27; D gene: TRBD1